This T cell receptor beta chain was identified during a study of T cells after yellow fever vaccination. This clonotype was detected a few times. CDR1 and CDR2 (germline): LGHNT, FRNRAP. The germline V and J ends were trimmed by 7 bases and 0 bases, with 18 bases remaining between them. CDR3 length equals 17 residues. TCRdb analysed the 5' RACE reads with MiXCR anew, one entry per CDR3 protein. This sample has under 550,000 distinct CDR3 sequences, with just over 20% found just once. The chain has TRBV12-5 and TRBJ2-2, with unresolved D. Sequencing was performed on PBMCs, taken more than 20 days after the first yellow fever vaccination. This clonotype was obtained from a man aged 18 to 35 who received the YFV17D yellow fever vaccine. CDR3 sequence (DNA): TGTGCTAGTGTCCTGGGGAATTGGAGATCGAACACCGGGGAGCTGTTTTTT. Its protein product is CASVLGNWRSNTGELFF.